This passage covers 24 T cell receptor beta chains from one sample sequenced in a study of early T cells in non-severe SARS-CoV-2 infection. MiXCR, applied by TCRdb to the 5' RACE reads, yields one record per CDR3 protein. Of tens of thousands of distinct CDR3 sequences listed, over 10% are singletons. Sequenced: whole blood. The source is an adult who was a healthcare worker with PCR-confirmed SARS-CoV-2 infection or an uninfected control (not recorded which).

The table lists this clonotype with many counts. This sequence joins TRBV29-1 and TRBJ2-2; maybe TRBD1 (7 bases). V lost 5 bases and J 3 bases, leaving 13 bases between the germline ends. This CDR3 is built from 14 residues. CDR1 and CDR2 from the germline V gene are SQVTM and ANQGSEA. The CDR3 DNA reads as TGCAGCGTTACCAGGGGGGTGGACACCGGGGAGCTGTTTTTT. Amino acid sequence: CSVTRGVDTGELFF.

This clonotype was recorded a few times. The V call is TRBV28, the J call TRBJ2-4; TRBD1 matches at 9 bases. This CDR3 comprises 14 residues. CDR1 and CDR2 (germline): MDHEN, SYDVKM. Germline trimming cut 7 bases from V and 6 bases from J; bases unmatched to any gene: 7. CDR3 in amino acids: CASTGQGSRNIQYF. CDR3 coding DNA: TGTGCCAGCACCGGACAGGGGAGCAGAAACATTCAGTACTTC.

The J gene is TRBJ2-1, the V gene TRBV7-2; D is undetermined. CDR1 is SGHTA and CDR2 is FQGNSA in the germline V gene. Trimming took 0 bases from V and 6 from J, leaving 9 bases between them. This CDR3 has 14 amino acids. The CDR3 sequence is CASSLASTVNEQFF. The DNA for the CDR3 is TGTGCCAGCAGCTTAGCATCGACCGTCAATGAGCAGTTCTTC.

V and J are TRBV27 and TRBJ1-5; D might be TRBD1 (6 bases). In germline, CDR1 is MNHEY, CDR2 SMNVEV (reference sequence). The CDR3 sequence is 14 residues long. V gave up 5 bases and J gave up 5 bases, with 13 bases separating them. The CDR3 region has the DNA TGTGCCAGCAGTCCGCCAGGGGCTCATCAGCCCCAGCATTTT. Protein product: CASSPPGAHQPQHF.

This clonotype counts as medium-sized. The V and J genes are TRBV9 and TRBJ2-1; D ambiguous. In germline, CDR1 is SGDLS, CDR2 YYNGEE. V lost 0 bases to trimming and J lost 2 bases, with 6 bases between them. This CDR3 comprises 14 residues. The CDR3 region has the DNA TGTGCCAGCAGCGTAGATGTCACCTACAATGAGCAGTTCTTC. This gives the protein CASSVDVTYNEQFF.

The CDR3 protein is CASSPPGGWETQYF. CDR3 nucleotide sequence: TGTGCCAGCAGTCCCCCGGGGGGCTGGGAGACCCAGTACTTC. The chain couples TRBV27 to TRBJ2-5; the D gene is possibly TRBD2 (7 bases). The CDR3 covers 14 residues. The V and J ends lost 5 bases and 5 bases respectively, with 15 bases between them. Germline V gene data show CDR1 as MNHEY and CDR2 as SMNVEV (reference sequence).

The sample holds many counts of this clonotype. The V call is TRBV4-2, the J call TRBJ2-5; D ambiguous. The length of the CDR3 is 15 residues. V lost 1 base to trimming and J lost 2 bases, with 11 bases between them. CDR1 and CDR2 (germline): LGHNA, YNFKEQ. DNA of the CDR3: TGTGCCAGCAGCCAAGCTCCGGGTAATCAAGAGACCCAGTACTTC. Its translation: CASSQAPGNQETQYF.

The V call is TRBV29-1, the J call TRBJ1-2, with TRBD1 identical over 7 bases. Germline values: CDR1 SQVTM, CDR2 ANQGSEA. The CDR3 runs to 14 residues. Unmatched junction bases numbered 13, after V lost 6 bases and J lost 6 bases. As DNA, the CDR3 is TGCAGCGTCGACAGGGCCGTCGACTACGATGGCTACACCTTC. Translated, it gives CSVDRAVDYDGYTF.

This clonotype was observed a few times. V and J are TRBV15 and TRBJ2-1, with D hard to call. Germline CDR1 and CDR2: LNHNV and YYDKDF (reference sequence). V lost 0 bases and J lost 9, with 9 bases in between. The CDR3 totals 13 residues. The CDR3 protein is CATSRDFMGEQFF. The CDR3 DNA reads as TGTGCCACCAGCAGAGATTTCATGGGTGAGCAGTTCTTC.

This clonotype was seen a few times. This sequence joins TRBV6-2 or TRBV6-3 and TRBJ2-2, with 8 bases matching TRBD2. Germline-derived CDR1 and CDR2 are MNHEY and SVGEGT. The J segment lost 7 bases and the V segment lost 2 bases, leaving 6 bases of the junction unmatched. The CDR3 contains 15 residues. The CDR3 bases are TGTGCCAGCAGTTACAGTGGCGGGAGGAACGGGGAGCTGTTTTTT. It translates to CASSYSGGRNGELFF.

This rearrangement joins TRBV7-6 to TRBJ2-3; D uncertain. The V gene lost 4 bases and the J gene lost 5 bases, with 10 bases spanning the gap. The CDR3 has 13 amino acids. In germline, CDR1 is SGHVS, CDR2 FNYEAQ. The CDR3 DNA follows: TGTGCCAGCAGCTCCATTATCGAAGATACGCAGTATTTT. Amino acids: CASSSIIEDTQYF.

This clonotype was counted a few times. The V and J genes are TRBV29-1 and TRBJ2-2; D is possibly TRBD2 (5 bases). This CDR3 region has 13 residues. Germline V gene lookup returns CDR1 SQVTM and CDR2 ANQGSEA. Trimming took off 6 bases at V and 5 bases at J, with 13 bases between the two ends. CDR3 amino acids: CSVAGERTGELFF. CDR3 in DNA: TGCAGCGTGGCCGGGGAGCGGACCGGGGAGCTGTTTTTT.

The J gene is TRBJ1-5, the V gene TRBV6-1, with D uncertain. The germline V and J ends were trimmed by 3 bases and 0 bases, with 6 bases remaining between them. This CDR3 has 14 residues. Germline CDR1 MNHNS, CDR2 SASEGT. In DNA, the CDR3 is TGTGCCAGCAGTGATGGGGATAGCAATCAGCCCCAGCATTTT. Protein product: CASSDGDSNQPQHF.

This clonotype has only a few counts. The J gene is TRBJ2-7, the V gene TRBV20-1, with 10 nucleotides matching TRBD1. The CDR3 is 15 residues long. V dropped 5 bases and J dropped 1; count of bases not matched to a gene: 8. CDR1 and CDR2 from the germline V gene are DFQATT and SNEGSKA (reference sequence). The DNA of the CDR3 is TGCAGTGCTCTCCGGGGGACAGGGGTATCCTACGAGCAGTACTTC. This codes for CSALRGTGVSYEQYF.

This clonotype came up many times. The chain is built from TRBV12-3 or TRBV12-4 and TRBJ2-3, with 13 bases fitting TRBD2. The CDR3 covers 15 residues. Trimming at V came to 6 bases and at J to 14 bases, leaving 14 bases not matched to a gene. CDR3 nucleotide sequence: TGTGCCAGCAGCCCGACTAGCGGGAGGATCACCATCCGGTATTTT. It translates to CASSPTSGRITIRYF.

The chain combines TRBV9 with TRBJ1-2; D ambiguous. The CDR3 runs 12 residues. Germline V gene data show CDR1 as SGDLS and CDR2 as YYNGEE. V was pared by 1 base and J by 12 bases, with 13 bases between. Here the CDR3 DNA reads TGTGCCAGCAGCGTACGGGCAGATCCTCACACCTTC. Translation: CASSVRADPHTF.

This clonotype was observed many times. The chain's CDR3 is CASSRYASYEQYF. The CDR3 nucleotides are TGTGCCAGCAGTCGCTATGCTTCCTACGAGCAGTACTTC. This chain joins TRBV6-5 and TRBJ2-7, with D unclear. V gave up 5 bases and J gave up 1 base, with 9 bases separating them. Germline lookup yields CDR1 MNHEY and CDR2 SVGAGI. The CDR3 spans 13 residues.

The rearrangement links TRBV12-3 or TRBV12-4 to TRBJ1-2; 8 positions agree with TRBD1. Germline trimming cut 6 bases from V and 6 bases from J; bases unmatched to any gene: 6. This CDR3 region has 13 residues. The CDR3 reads CASRTGDGDGYTF. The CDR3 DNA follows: TGTGCCAGCAGGACAGGGGATGGGGATGGCTACACCTTC.

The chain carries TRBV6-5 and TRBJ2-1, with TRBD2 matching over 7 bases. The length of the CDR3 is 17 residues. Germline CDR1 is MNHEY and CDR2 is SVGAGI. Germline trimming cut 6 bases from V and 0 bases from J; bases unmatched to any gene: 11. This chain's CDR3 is CASSVRSGARSYNEQFF. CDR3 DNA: TGTGCCAGCAGCGTACGAAGCGGGGCTCGCTCCTACAATGAGCAGTTCTTC.

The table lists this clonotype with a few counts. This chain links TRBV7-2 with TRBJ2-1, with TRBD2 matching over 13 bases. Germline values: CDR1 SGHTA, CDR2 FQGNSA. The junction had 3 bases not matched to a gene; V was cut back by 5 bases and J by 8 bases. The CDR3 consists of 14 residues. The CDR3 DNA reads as TGTGCCAGCAGCAGGACTAGCGGGAGCTATGAGCAGTTCTTC. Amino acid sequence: CASSRTSGSYEQFF.

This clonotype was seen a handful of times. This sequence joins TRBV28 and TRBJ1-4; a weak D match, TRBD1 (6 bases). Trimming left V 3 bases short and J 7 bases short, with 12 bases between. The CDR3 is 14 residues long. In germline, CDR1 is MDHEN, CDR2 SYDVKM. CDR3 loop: CASSFGGRSEKLFF. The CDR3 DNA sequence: TGTGCCAGCAGTTTCGGGGGGCGCAGTGAAAAACTGTTTTTT.

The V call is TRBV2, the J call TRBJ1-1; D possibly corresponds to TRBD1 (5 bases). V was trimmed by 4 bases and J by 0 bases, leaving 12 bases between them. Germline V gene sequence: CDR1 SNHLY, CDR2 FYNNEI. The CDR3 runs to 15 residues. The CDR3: CASSARQFLNTEAFF. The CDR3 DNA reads TGTGCCAGCAGTGCCCGACAGTTTTTGAACACTGAAGCTTTCTTT.

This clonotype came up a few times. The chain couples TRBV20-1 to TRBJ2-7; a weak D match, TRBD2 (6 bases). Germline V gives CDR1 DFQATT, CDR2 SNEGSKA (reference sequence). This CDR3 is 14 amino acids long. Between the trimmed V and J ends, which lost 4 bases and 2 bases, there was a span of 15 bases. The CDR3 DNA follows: TGCAGTGCTACCCCGCAAGCGGGCGCCTACGAGCAGTACTTC. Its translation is CSATPQAGAYEQYF.

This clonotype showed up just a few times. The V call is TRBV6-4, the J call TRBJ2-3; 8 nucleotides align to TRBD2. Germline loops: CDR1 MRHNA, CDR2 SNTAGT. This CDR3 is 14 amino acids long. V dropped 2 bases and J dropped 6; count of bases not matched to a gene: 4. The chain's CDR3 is CASSDGAGADTQYF. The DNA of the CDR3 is TGTGCCAGCAGTGACGGAGCGGGAGCTGATACGCAGTATTTT.